One sample yielded the 30 T cell receptor beta chains listed below, sequenced in a study of a mutant IDH1 vaccine in newly diagnosed glioma. TCRdb's copy holds only in-frame clones and misses some; the assay was immunoSEQ multiplex PCR. This table holds 85,000 to 100,000 clones, roughly 78% found once. Time point reported: baseline, week 1 (first vaccination visit). Treatment denoted: pre-vaccination baseline after standard-of-care therapy. Source: PBMCs, taken from a glioma patient treated with radiotherapy, temozolomide or both. These receptors all stem from a man in his forties with glioma.

The rearrangement links TRBV7-2 to TRBJ1-1; a weak D match, TRBD1 (6 bases). In germline, CDR1 is SGHTA, CDR2 FQGNSA. The ends were cut back, 2 bases at V and 6 bases at J, with 13 bases in the middle. There are 14 residues in the CDR3. Here the CDR3 reads CASSLYGTSPEAFF. The CDR3 bases are TGTGCCAGCAGCTTATATGGGACAAGCCCTGAAGCTTTCTTT.

The J gene is TRBJ1-5, the V gene TRBV7-9; D is undetermined. The CDR3 spans 14 residues. The germline V gene encodes CDR1 SEHNR and CDR2 FQNEAQ (reference sequence). The ends were cut back, 1 base at V and 5 bases at J, with 9 bases in the middle. The CDR3 sequence: CASSLDGEYQPQHF. The CDR3 DNA reads as TGTGCCAGCAGCTTAGACGGGGAGTATCAGCCCCAGCATTTT.

The chain combines TRBV6-5 with TRBJ1-1; no reliable D call. Germline lookup yields CDR1 MNHEY and CDR2 SVGAGI. Trimming took off 2 bases at V and 2 bases at J, with 12 bases between the two ends. There are 15 residues in the CDR3. Here the CDR3 reads CASSYKRVGNTEAFF. CDR3 sequence (DNA): TGTGCCAGCAGTTACAAAAGGGTAGGCAACACTGAAGCTTTCTTT.

V and J are TRBV6-5 and TRBJ2-7, with D possibly being TRBD2 (5 bases). Germline loops: CDR1 MNHEY, CDR2 SVGAGI. The CDR3 length is 13 residues. The V end lost 6 bases, the J end lost 1 base, and 10 bases lay between the germline ends. CDR3 sequence (DNA): TGTGCCAGCAGGTCGACGGGGTCCTACGAGCAGTACTTC. It yields the protein CASRSTGSYEQYF.

The chain combines TRBV27 with TRBJ1-2, with 9 bases lining up with TRBD1. V dropped 4 bases and J dropped 4; count of bases not matched to a gene: 4. The CDR3 is 14 amino acids. Germline loops: CDR1 MNHEY, CDR2 SMNVEV (reference sequence). The CDR3 DNA sequence: TGTGCCAGCAGTTCGGGACAGGGCTTCTATGGCTACACCTTC. Residues: CASSSGQGFYGYTF.

V is TRBV11-2 and J is TRBJ2-6; TRBD2 is a possible D gene (6 bases). This CDR3 is 15 amino acids long. V was clipped by 5 bases and J by 3 bases, with 11 bases between them. Germline V CDR1 and CDR2: SGHAT, FQNNGV. The CDR3 sequence is CASSPERVGANVLTF. CDR3 coding DNA: TGTGCCAGCAGCCCAGAGCGGGTTGGGGCCAACGTCCTGACTTTC.

The CDR3 coding sequence is TGTGCCATCAGTGAGGGGTGGCTAGGAAGCTCCTACGAGCAGTACTTC. The encoded protein is CAISEGWLGSSYEQYF. The rearrangement joins TRBV10-3 to TRBJ2-7; D unresolved. Deletions cut 2 bases from V and 0 bases from J, with 14 bases between. Per the germline V gene, CDR1 is ENHRY and CDR2 is SYGVKD. This CDR3 has 16 amino acids.

The V and J genes are TRBV4-3 and TRBJ2-5; 11 bases match TRBD2. The CDR3 extends over 16 amino acids. CDR1 and CDR2 from the germline V gene are LGHNA and YSLEER. Trimming cost V 0 bases and J 5 bases; bases outside gene matches: 5. CDR3 DNA: TGCGCCAGCAGCCAAGATCGACTAGCGGGGTGGGAGACCCAGTACTTC. Translated: CASSQDRLAGWETQYF.

The chain uses TRBV7-2 and TRBJ1-2; D perhaps matches TRBD1 (6 bases). V lost 1 base, J lost 8 bases, and 14 bases lay in between. The CDR3 runs 14 residues. Germline CDR1 is SGHTA and CDR2 is FQGNSA. The chain's CDR3 is CASSLDWGQIGYTF. The CDR3 bases are TGTGCCAGCAGCTTAGATTGGGGGCAAATCGGCTACACCTTC.

This clone is labeled medium-sized. This chain links TRBV19 with TRBJ1-1, with D unclear. CDR1 is LNHDA, CDR2 SQIVND, per germline (reference sequence). The CDR3 loop spans 12 amino acids. Trimming removed 3 bases at V and 11 bases at J, with 13 bases between. The CDR3, as DNA: TGTGCCAGTAGTATTGGCCCGCGAGAGGCTTTCTTT. Amino acids: CASSIGPREAFF.

This chain links TRBV30 with TRBJ1-6, with D perhaps TRBD1 (6 bases). Germline loops: CDR1 GTSNPN, CDR2 SVGIG (reference sequence). This CDR3 is 15 amino acids long. V lost 0 bases and J lost 9, with 15 bases in between. The CDR3 sequence is CAWSVLGGPGSPLHF. As DNA, the CDR3 is TGTGCCTGGAGTGTACTAGGGGGGCCTGGTTCACCCCTCCACTTT. Full variable domain (remainder filled in from reference TRBV30 and TRBJ1-6): SQTIHQWPATLVQPVGSPLSLECTVEGTSNPNLYWYRQAAGRGLQLLFYSVGIGQISSEVPQNLSASRPQDRQFILSSKKLLLSDSGFYLCAWSVLGGPGSPLHFGNGTRLTVT.

This chain connects TRBV19 to TRBJ2-1; D may be TRBD1 (5 bases). The length of the CDR3 is 13 residues. V was cut by 3 bases and J by 10 bases, with 13 bases left in between. From germline, CDR1 is LNHDA and CDR2 SQIVND (reference sequence). DNA of the CDR3: TGTGCCAGTAGTATCGGCTGGGGCCAGGAGCAGTTCTTC. Encoded protein: CASSIGWGQEQFF.

This chain connects TRBV7-2 to TRBJ2-7, with 8 bases matching TRBD1. V dropped 6 bases and J dropped 5; count of bases not matched to a gene: 9. Germline values: CDR1 SGHTA, CDR2 FQGNSA. The CDR3 consists of 14 residues. The CDR3, as DNA: TGTGCCAGCAGTTGGAGGACAGGGATCCACGAGCAGTACTTC. Protein: CASSWRTGIHEQYF.

The rearrangement links TRBV5-1 to TRBJ2-7; D is unclear. This CDR3 spans 13 amino acids. V lost 4 bases, J lost 5 bases, and 13 bases lay in between. CDR1 is SGHRS, CDR2 YFSETQ, per germline. The CDR3 DNA reads as TGCGCCAGCAGCCCGTTTAGGATGAACGAGCAGTACTTC. This codes for CASSPFRMNEQYF.

This clone was counted a single time. This CDR3 reads CASSPRDSPYEQYF. The CDR3 nucleotides read TGTGCCAGCAGCCCCCGGGACAGCCCCTACGAGCAGTACTTC. V gene TRBV5-8 combines with J gene TRBJ2-7; 7 bases match TRBD1. V shed 4 bases, J shed 2 bases, and the junction held 6 bases outside the gene matches. There are 14 residues in the CDR3. Germline V gives CDR1 SGHTS, CDR2 YDEGEE.

The V call is TRBV5-1, the J call TRBJ2-1, with 8 nucleotides matching TRBD2. The CDR3 totals 16 residues. Germline V CDR1 and CDR2: SGHRS, YFSETQ. J gave up 7 bases and V 2 bases, and 11 bases lay outside the gene matches. The CDR3 sequence: CASSFSGSGTGNEQFF. In DNA form, the CDR3 reads TGCGCCAGCAGCTTCTCGGGTAGCGGGACGGGGAATGAGCAGTTCTTC.

This rearrangement joins TRBV4-1 to TRBJ2-7; D remains ambiguous. CDR3 length equals 14 residues. In germline, CDR1 is MGHRA, CDR2 YSYEKL. Trimming pared 1 base from V and 2 bases from J, leaving 9 bases between. This chain's CDR3 is CASSQGVSTYEQYF. CDR3 nucleotides: TGCGCCAGCAGCCAAGGCGTTTCAACCTACGAGCAGTACTTC.

This clone was counted once. The chain couples TRBV6-5 to TRBJ2-2; D is perhaps TRBD1 or TRBD2 (6 bases each). Germline V CDR1 and CDR2: MNHEY, SVGAGI. V was cut by 0 bases and J by 6 bases, with 11 bases left in between. This CDR3 has 15 amino acids. The CDR3 is CASSYSWGAAGELFF. The CDR3 DNA is TGTGCCAGCAGTTACTCTTGGGGGGCGGCCGGGGAGCTGTTTTTT.

The rearrangement uses TRBV6-1 and TRBJ2-1; D gene uncertain. CDR1 MNHNS and CDR2 SASEGT come from the germline V gene. CDR3 length: 13 amino acids. The ends were cut back, 6 bases at V and 8 bases at J, with 14 bases in the middle. The CDR3 spells CASRWGVGYEQFF. In DNA form, the CDR3 reads TGTGCCAGCAGGTGGGGTGTGGGGTATGAGCAGTTCTTC.

This clone was recorded only once. This chain connects TRBV10-3 to TRBJ1-2, with 10 bases aligning to TRBD1. The CDR3 sequence is 15 residues long. Germline V lookup: CDR1 ENHRY, CDR2 SYGVKD. V trimming: 2 bases; J trimming: 0 bases; junction bases outside the gene matches: 0. DNA for the CDR3: TGTGCCATCAGTGAGGGACAGGGGGCTAACTATGGCTACACCTTC. Residues: CAISEGQGANYGYTF.

The chain uses TRBV18 and TRBJ2-7; D is perhaps TRBD2 (6 bases). Trimming removed 2 bases at V and 1 base at J, with 12 bases between. There are 15 residues in the CDR3. Germline lookup yields CDR1 KGHSH and CDR2 LQKENI. This CDR3 is CASSPGVGLSYEQYF. The CDR3 nucleotides are TGTGCCAGCTCACCAGGGGTAGGACTATCCTACGAGCAGTACTTC.

This rearrangement joins TRBV6-6 to TRBJ1-5; D is ambiguous. Between the trimmed V and J ends, which lost 0 bases and 7 bases, there was a span of 10 bases. The germline V gene encodes CDR1 MNHNY and CDR2 SVGAGI (reference sequence). CDR3 length: 14 residues. The CDR3 region is CASSYSEGSQPQHF. For the CDR3, the DNA is TGTGCCAGCAGTTACTCCGAGGGAAGCCAGCCCCAGCATTTT.

The rearrangement uses TRBV19 and TRBJ2-3; TRBD2 matches at 9 bases. The V gene's germline CDR1 is LNHDA and CDR2 SQIVND (reference sequence). V shed 3 bases and J 4 bases; nucleotides not matched to a gene: 5. The CDR3 totals 15 residues. The DNA for the CDR3 is TGTGCCAGTAGTATCTCTAGCGGGGACGCAGATACGCAGTATTTT. It yields the protein CASSISSGDADTQYF.

J is TRBJ2-7 and V is TRBV29-1; 7 positions match TRBD1. The CDR3 covers 13 residues. Germline CDR1 reads SQVTM; CDR2 reads ANQGSEA. Unmatched junction bases numbered 4, after V lost 5 bases and J lost 0 bases. This CDR3 reads CSVRGGSSYEQYF. Here the CDR3 DNA reads TGCAGCGTTCGAGGGGGCAGCTCCTACGAGCAGTACTTC.

This clone occurred once. The chain combines TRBV20-1 with TRBJ1-2; D ambiguous. The V end lost 8 bases, the J end lost 5 bases, and 12 bases lay between the germline ends. Per germline, CDR1 DFQATT and CDR2 SNEGSKA (reference sequence). This CDR3 is 11 amino acids long. CDR3: CSTLEGYGYTF. Here the CDR3 DNA reads TGCAGTACCCTGGAAGGATATGGCTACACCTTC.

The chain links TRBV27 to TRBJ2-1, with TRBD1 matching over 12 bases. CDR1 and CDR2 from the germline V gene are MNHEY and SMNVEV (reference sequence). The CDR3 has 15 amino acids. Unmatched junction bases numbered 6, after V lost 5 bases and J lost 7 bases. The CDR3 reads CASSLGTGGRNEQFF. The CDR3 coding sequence is TGTGCCAGCAGTCTCGGGACAGGGGGCCGGAATGAGCAGTTCTTC.

This rearrangement joins TRBV5-4 to TRBJ2-6, with D possibly matching TRBD1 (5 bases). The V end lost 0 bases, the J end lost 1 base, and 5 bases lay between the germline ends. The CDR3 is made up of 15 amino acids. CDR1 SGHNT and CDR2 YYREEE come from the germline V gene (reference sequence). CDR3 sequence: CASSLAGSGANVLTF. CDR3 nucleotide sequence: TGTGCCAGCAGCTTGGCAGGGTCTGGGGCCAACGTCCTGACTTTC.

The CDR3 sequence is CASSGSPTQGRVLRTEAFF. CDR3 in DNA: TGTGCCAGCAGCGGTTCACCCACCCAGGGGCGAGTGTTGAGGACTGAAGCTTTCTTT. This chain joins TRBV5-6 and TRBJ1-1; a weak D match, TRBD1 (6 bases). Trimming pared 4 bases from V and 5 bases from J, leaving 30 bases between. This CDR3 is built from 19 residues. The germline V gene has CDR1 SGHDT and CDR2 YYEEEE.

This rearrangement joins TRBV7-2 to TRBJ2-1, with 13 bases matching TRBD2. In germline, CDR1 is SGHTA, CDR2 FQGNSA. V shed 3 bases, J shed 12 bases, and the junction held 11 bases outside the gene matches. The CDR3 is made up of 16 amino acids. The CDR3 region has the DNA TGTGCCAGCAGCTTTCCCGGGACTAGCGGGATCACGGGGCAGTTCTTC. It is translated as CASSFPGTSGITGQFF.

The CDR3 region has the DNA TGTGCCAGCACCGTTACAGGGGATTGGGACACCGGGGAGCTGTTTTTT. It is translated as CASTVTGDWDTGELFF. The rearrangement links TRBV28 to TRBJ2-2; 7 nucleotides match TRBD1. The CDR3 runs 16 residues. V lost 7 bases to trimming and J lost 3 bases; unmatched junction nucleotides: 11. Germline V CDR1 and CDR2: MDHEN, SYDVKM.